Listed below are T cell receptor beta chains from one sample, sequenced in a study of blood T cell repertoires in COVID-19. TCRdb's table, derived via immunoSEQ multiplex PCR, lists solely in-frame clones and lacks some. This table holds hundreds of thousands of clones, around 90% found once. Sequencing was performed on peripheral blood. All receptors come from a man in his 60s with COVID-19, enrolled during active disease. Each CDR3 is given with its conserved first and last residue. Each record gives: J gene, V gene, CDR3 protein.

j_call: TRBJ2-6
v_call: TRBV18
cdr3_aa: CASSPLRETGANVLTF

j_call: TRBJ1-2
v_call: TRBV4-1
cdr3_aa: CASSQDPGGVNGYTF

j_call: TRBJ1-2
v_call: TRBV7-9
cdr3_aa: CASSLLARDYGYTF

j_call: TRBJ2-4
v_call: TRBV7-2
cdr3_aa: CASSLDGRRNIQYF

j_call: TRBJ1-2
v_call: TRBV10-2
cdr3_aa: CATNQGNYGYTF

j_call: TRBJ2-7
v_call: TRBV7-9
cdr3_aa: CASSLSRTSGFPYEQYF

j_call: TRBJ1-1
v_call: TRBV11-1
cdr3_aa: CASSSDRGGGEAFF

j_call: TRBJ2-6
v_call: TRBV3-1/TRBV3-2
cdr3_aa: CASSSRASGANVLTF

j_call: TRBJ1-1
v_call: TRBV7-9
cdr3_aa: CASSLGTGVGAFF

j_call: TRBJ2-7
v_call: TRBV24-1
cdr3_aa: CATSPDSSYEQYF

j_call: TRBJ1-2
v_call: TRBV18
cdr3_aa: CASSPTGTYGYTF

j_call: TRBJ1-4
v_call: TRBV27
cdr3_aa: CASSPRTVNEKLFF

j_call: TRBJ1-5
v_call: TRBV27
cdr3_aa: CASSFGTGVQPQHF

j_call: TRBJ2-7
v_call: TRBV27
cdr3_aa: CASSFRRGNEQYF

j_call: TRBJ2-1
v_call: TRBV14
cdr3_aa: CASTSGGSGSARGEQFF

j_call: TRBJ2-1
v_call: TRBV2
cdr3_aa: CASTVDGSLYNEQFF

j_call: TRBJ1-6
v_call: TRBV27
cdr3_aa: CASRPAWTGGDSPLHF

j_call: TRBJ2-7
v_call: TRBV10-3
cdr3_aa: CAIRRDSTRGYEQYF

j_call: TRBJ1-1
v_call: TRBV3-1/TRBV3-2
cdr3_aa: CASSPGEGRRNTEAFF

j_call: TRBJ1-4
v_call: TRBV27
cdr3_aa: CASSSRDRVEKLFF

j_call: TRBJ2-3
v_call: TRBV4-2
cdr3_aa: CASSQALAGSTDTQYF

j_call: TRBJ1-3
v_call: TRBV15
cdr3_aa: CATSRTGNGEDTIYF

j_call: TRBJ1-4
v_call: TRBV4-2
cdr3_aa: CASSQDRTVTNEKLFF

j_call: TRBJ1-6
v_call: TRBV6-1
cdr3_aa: CASSEPRQGNSPLHF

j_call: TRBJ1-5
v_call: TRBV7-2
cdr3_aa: CASSLVTGVEQPQHF

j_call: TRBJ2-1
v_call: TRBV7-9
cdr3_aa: CASSLSLGRYEQFF

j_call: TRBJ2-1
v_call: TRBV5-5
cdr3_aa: CASSLYSGSSYNEQFF

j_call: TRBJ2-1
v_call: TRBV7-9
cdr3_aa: CASTLGGEYNEQFF

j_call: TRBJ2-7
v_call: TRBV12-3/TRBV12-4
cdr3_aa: CASSLGTWYEQYF

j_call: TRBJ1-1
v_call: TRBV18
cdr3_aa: CASSPQRLLGDTEAFF

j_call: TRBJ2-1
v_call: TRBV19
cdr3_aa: CASSIATTGTGGLGSYNEQFF

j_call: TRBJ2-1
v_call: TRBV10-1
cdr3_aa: CASSDTYNEQFF

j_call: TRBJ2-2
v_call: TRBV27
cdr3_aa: CATQSGGPDRELFF

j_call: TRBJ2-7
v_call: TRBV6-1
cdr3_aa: CASSGEANYIDQAGLEQYF

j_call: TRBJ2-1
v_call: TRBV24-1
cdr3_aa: CATAGPYNEQFF

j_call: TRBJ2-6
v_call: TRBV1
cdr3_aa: CTSGDEGEGKSGANVLTF

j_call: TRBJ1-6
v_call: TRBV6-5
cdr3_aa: CASNTGYGNSPLHF

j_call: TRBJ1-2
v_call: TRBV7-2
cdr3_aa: CASSLVGGAAFYGYTF

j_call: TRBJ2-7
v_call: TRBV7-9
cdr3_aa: CASSDSSAPNEQYF

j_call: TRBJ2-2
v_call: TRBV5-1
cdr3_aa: CASSLRLAGGRSTGELFF

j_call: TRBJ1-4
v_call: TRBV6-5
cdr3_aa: CASRPRGGTNEKLFF

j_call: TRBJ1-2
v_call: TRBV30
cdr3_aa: CAWRWNRGYGYTF

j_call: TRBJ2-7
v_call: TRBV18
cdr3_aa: CASSQGLAGYEQYF

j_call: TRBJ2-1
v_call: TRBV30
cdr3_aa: CAWEAGGGSQFF

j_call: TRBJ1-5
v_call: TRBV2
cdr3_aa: CASSEALQREKPQHF

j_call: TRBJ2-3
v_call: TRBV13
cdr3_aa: CASSFRQGRADTQYF

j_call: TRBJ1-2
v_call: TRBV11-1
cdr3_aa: CASSKGLNYGYTF

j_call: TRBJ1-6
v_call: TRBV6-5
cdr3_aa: CASSYSTGGYNSPLHF

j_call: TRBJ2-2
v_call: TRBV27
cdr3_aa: CASSMTSGNTGELFF

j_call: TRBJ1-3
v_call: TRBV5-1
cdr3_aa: CASSSQGALSGNTIYF

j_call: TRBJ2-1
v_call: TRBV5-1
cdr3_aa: CASSLVGTLGDEQFF

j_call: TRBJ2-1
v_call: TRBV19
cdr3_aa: CATIGTSGGHYNEQFF

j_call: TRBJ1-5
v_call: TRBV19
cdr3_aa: CASTGTGDNQPQHF

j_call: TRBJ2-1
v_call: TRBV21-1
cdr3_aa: CASSKADSGCYNEQFF

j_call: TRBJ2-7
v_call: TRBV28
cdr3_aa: CASSFLRNSYEQYF